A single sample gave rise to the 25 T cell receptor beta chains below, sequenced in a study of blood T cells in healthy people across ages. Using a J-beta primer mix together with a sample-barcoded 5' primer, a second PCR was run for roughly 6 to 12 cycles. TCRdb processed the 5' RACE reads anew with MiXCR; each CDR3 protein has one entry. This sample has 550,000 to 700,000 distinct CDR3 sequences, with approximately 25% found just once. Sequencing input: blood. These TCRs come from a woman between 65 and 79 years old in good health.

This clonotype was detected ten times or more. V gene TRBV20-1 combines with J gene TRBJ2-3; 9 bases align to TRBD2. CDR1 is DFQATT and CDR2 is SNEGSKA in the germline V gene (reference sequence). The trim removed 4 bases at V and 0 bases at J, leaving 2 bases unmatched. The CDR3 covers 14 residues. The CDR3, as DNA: TGCAGTGCTACCGGACTAGCGAGCACAGATACGCAGTATTTT. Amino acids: CSATGLASTDTQYF.

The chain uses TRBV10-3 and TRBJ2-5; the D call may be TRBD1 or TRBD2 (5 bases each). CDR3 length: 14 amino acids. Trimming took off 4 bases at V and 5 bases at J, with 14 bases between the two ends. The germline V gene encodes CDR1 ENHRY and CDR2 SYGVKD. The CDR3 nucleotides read TGTGCCATCAGTGCCCTTAGGGACCTCGAGACCCAGTACTTC. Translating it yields CAISALRDLETQYF.

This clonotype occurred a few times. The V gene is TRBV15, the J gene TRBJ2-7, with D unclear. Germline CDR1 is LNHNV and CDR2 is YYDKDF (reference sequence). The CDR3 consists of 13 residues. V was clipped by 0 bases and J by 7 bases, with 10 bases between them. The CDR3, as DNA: TGTGCCACCAGCAGAGATCTGGTGGCAGAGCAGTACTTC. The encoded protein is CATSRDLVAEQYF. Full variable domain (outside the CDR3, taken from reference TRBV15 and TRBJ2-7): DAMVIQNPRYQVTQFGKPVTLSCSQTLNHNVMYWYQQKSSQAPKLLFHYYDKDFNNEADTPDNFQSRRPNTSFCFLDIRSPGLGDTAMYLCATSRDLVAEQYFGPGTRLTVT.

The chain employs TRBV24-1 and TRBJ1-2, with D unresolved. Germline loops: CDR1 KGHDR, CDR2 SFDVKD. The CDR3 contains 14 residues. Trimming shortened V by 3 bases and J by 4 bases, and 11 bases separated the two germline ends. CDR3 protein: CATSDPTGSYGYTF. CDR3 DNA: TGTGCCACCAGTGATCCCACCGGGAGCTATGGCTACACCTTC.

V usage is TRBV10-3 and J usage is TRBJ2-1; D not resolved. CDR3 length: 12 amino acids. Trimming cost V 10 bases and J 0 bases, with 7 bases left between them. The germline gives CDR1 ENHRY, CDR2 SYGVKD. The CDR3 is CATSPSYNEQFF. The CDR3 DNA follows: TGTGCCACCTCACCCTCCTACAATGAGCAGTTCTTC.

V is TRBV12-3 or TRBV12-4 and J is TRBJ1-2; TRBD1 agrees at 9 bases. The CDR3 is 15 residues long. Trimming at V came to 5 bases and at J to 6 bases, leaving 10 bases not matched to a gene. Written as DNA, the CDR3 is TGTGCCAGCAGTGTCGGACAGGGGATAGGGCATGGCTACACCTTC. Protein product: CASSVGQGIGHGYTF.

As DNA, the CDR3 is TGCGCCAGCAGCTTTGCGTCCGGACAGGGGACGAAGACCCAGTACTTC. This gives the protein CASSFASGQGTKTQYF. V usage is TRBV5-1 and J usage is TRBJ2-1, with TRBD1 identical over 9 bases. The DNA end is more similar to TRBJ2-5, so the J call may be wrong. Germline V lookup: CDR1 SGHRS, CDR2 YFSETQ. The CDR3 covers 16 residues.

The CDR3 sequence: CASSRTGQYEQYF. Written as DNA, the CDR3 is TGTGCCAGCAGTCGAACGGGACAGTACGAGCAGTACTTC. This sequence joins TRBV6-5 and TRBJ2-7; 7 nucleotides match TRBD1. CDR3 size: 13 residues. Germline assignment: CDR1 MNHEY and CDR2 SVGAGI. Trimming cost V 5 bases and J 4 bases; bases outside gene matches: 5.

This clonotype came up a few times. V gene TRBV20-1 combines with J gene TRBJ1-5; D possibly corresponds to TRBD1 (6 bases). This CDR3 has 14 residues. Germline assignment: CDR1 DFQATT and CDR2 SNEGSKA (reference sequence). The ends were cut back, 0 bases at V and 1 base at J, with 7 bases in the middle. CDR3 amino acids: CSARDQGSNQPQHF. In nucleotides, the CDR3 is TGCAGTGCTAGAGATCAGGGGAGCAATCAGCCCCAGCATTTT.

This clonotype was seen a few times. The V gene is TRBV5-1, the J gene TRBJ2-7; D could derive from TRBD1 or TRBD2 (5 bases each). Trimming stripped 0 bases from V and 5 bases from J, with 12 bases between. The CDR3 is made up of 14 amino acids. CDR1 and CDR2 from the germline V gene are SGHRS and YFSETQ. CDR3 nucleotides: TGCGCCAGCAGCTTGGCCTGGGACGGAAACGAGCAGTACTTC. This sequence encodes CASSLAWDGNEQYF.

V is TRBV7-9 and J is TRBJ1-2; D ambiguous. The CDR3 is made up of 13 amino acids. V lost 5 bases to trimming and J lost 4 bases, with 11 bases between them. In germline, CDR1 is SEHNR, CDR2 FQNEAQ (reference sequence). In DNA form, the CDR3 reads TGTGCCAGCAGCACCTTGGCCTTCTATGGCTACACCTTC. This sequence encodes CASSTLAFYGYTF.

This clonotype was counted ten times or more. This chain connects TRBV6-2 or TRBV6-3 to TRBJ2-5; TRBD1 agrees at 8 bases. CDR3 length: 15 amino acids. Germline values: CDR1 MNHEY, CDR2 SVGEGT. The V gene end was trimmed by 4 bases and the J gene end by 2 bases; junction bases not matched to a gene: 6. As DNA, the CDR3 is TGTGCCAGCAGTTCCGGACAGGGTCAGCAAGAGACCCAGTACTTC. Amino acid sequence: CASSSGQGQQETQYF.

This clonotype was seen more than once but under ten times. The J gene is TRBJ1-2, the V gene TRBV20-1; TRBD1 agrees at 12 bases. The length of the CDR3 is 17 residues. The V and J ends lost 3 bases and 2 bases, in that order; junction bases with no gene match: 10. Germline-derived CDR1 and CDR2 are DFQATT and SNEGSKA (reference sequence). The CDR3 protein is CSARPPGQGALNYGYTF. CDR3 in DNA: TGCAGTGCTAGGCCTCCGGGACAGGGGGCTTTAAACTATGGCTACACCTTC.

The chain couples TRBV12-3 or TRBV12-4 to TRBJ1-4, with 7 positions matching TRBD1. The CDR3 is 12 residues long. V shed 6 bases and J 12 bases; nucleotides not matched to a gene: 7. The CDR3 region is CASRPTGFELFF. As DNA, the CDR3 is TGTGCCAGCAGGCCGACAGGGTTTGAACTGTTTTTT.

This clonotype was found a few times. CDR3 protein: CASMAAQETQYF. The CDR3 DNA follows: TGTGCCAGCATGGCTGCGCAAGAGACCCAGTACTTC. The rearrangement joins TRBV6-6 to TRBJ2-5, with no clear D. V was trimmed by 7 bases and J by 2 bases, leaving 8 bases between them. Germline CDR1 is MNHNY and CDR2 is SVGAGI (reference sequence). The CDR3 length is 12 residues.

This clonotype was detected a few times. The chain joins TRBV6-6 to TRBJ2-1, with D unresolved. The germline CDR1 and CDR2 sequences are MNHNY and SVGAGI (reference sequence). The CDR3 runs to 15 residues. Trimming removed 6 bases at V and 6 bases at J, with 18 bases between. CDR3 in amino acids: CASSTRQVLANEQFF. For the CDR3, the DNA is TGTGCCAGCAGCACCAGGCAGGTACTTGCCAATGAGCAGTTCTTC.

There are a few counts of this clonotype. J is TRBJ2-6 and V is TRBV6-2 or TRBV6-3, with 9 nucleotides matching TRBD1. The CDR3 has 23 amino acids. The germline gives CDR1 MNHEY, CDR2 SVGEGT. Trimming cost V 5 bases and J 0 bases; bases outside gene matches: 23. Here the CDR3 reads CASSTHYGGGPDRGLSGANVLTF. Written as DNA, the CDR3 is TGTGCCAGCAGTACCCACTACGGTGGGGGTCCGGACAGGGGCCTCTCTGGGGCCAACGTCCTGACTTTC.

The CDR3 nucleotides are TGCAGTGCTAGAGCGCAAGGCGGCGGCTACACCTTC. Translated: CSARAQGGGYTF. V usage is TRBV20-1 and J usage is TRBJ1-2; no firm D call. Trimming pared 1 base from V and 8 bases from J, leaving 11 bases between. Germline CDR1 is DFQATT and CDR2 is SNEGSKA (reference sequence). The CDR3 sequence is 12 residues long.

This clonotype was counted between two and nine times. Here the CDR3 DNA reads TGTGCCAGCAGTCGAATAGGGACAGTGAACACTGAAGCTTTCTTT. It yields the protein CASSRIGTVNTEAFF. The chain is built from TRBV6-2 or TRBV6-3 and TRBJ1-1; 7 positions match TRBD1. Germline values: CDR1 MNHEY, CDR2 SVGEGT. V dropped 5 bases and J dropped 0; count of bases not matched to a gene: 6. CDR3 length: 15 amino acids.

DNA for the CDR3: TGCGCCAGCAGCTTGGAGGACAGGGCTGGAGAGACCCAGTACTTC. It specifies CASSLEDRAGETQYF. The chain has TRBV5-1 and TRBJ2-5, with 8 bases matching TRBD1. Looked up from germline, CDR1 is SGHRS and CDR2 is YFSETQ. Losses at the gene ends were 0 bases for V and 4 bases for J; bases not matched to a gene: 5. This CDR3 has 15 residues.

The CDR3 DNA sequence: TGTGCCAGCAGTTACTCGATTGCAGCGATCCGAGCCAAAAACATTCAGTACTTC. Encoded protein: CASSYSIAAIRAKNIQYF. The V gene is TRBV6-5, the J gene TRBJ2-4, with D hard to call. Germline values: CDR1 MNHEY, CDR2 SVGAGI. The CDR3 is made up of 18 amino acids. Trimming took off 0 bases at V and 0 bases at J, with 15 bases between the two ends.

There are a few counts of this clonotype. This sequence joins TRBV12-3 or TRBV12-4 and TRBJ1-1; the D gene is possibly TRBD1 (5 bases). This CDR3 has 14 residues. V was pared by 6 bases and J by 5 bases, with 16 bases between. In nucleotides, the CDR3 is TGTGCCAGCAGCCCCCCGTGGGGGGAGACTGAAGCTTTCTTT. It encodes CASSPPWGETEAFF.

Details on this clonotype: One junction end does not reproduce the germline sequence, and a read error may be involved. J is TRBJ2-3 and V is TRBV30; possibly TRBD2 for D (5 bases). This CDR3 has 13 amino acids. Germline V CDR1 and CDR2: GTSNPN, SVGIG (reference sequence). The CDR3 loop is CARSGVSTDTQYF. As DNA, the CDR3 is TGTGCCAGGAGCGGAGTGAGCACAGATACGCAGTATTTT.

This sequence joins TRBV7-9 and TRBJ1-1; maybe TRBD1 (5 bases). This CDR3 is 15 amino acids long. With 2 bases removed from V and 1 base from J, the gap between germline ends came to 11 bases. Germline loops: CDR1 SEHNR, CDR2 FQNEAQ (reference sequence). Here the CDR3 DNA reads TGTGCCAGCAGCTTATGGCGGCAGGGGAACACTGAAGCTTTCTTT. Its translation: CASSLWRQGNTEAFF. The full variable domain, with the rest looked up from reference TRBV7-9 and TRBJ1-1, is DTGVSQNPRHKITKRGQNVTFRCDPISEHNRLYWYRQTLGQGPEFLTYFQNEAQLEKSRLLSDRFSAERPKGSFSTLEIQRTEQGDSAMYLCASSLWRQGNTEAFFGQGTRLTVV.

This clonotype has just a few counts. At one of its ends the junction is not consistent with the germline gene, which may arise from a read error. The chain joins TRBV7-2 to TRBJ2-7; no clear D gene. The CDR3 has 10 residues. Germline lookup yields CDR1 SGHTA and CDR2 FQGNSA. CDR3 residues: CASSSDEQYF. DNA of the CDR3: TGTGCCAGCAGCTCCGACGAGCAGTACTTC. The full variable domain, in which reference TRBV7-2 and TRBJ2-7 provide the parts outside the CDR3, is GAGVSQSPSNKVTEKGKDVELRCDPISGHTALYWYRQSLGQGLEFLIYFQGNSAPDKSGLPSDRFSAERTGGSVSTLTIQRTQQEDSAVYLCASSSDEQYFGPGTRLTVT.